What follows describes a single T cell receptor (beta chain). This entry comes from a study of blood T cell repertoires in COVID-19. In the original analysis: Cell counts per sample came from amplifying reference gene primers. TCRdb's copy holds only in-frame clones and misses some; the assay was immunoSEQ multiplex PCR. The V and J calls and clone size were taken over from that table, and D and trimming were inferred from the DNA. The table shows approximately 58,000 clones, with about 83% occurring only once. Sequencing was carried out using peripheral blood. The receptor comes from a man in his forties or fifties with active COVID-19.

This CDR3 is CASSPSVAGGELFF. CDR3 coding DNA: TGTGCCAGCAGCCCTTCCGTAGCTGGGGGCGAACTGTTTTTT. V is TRBV5-4 and J is TRBJ1-4; a weak D match, TRBD1 (6 bases). This CDR3 is 14 amino acids long. Trimming shortened V by 4 bases and J by 12 bases, and 19 bases separated the two germline ends. CDR1 and CDR2 from the germline V gene are SGHNT and YYREEE (reference sequence).